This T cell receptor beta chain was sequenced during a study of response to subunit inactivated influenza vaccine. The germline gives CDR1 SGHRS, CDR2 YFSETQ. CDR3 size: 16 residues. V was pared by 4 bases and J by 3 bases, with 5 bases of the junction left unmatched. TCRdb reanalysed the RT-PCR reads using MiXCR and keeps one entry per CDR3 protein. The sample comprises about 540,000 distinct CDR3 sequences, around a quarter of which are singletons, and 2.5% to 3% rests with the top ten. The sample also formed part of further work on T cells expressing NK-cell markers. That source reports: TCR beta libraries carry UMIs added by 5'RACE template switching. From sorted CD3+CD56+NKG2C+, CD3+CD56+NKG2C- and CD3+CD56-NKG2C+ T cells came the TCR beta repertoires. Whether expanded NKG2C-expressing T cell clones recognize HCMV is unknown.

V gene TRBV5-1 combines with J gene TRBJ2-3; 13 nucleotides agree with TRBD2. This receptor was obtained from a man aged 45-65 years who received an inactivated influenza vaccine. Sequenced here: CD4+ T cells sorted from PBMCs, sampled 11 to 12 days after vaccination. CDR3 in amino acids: CASSPPGLAGTDTQYF. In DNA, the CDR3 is TGCGCCAGCAGCCCGCCGGGACTAGCGGGGACAGATACGCAGTATTTT. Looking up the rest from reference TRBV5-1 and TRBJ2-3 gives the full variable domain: KAGVTQTPRYLIKTRGQQVTLSCSPISGHRSVSWYQQTPGQGLQFLFEYFSETQRNKGNFPGRFSGRQFSNSRSEMNVSTLELGDSALYLCASSPPGLAGTDTQYFGPGTRLTVL.